The entry below gives a single T cell receptor beta chain sequence along with its context. This entry comes from a study of T-cell reconstitution after alpha-beta-depleted transplantation in children. Unique molecular identifiers featured in how the TCRbeta library was prepared. TCRdb reprocessed the PCR reads with MiXCR, giving one entry per CDR3 protein. The table records approximately 520,000 distinct CDR3 sequences, less than 35% of them present only once. Germline CDR1 MNHNS, CDR2 SASEGT. The V end lost 7 bases, the J end lost 6 bases, and 19 bases lay between the germline ends. CDR3 length: 14 amino acids.

The TCR sequence derives from a human donor who donated a stem cell graft to a child with aplastic anemia. Here the sequenced sample was PBMCs from the stem cell graft donor, taken from the stem cell graft. This sequence joins TRBV6-1 and TRBJ2-7; D gene ambiguous. The CDR3 sequence is CASTMGLPLSEQYF. The DNA of the CDR3 is TGTGCCAGCACCATGGGTCTCCCCCTATCCGAGCAGTACTTC.